This T cell receptor beta chain is from a study of control samples from healthy donors and cancer patients (TCRdb year 2020). A remark on this clone: Its antigen specificity is not known. Base qualities are not recorded, but no much larger clone differs from it by a single base.

To prepare the library, the immunoSEQ multiplex PCR assay was applied. TCRdb carries this immuneACCESS record with in-frame sequences only. Its versions omit some clonotypes, under half of them owing to an unresolved V gene in the studies checked, with the rest unexplained. The sample yields some 120,000 clones; around 87% were counted once. The ten top clones hold about 8.7% of the sample. The CDR3 spans 16 residues, from the cysteine through the phenylalanine. The entry retains the CDR3 DNA only, 48 bases that are in frame from base 1. CDR1 MNHEY and CDR2 SMNVEV are derived from the germline V gene (reference sequence). At the junction V is shortened by 4 bases and J by 1 base, with 16 bases in between.

This chain joins TRBV27 to TRBJ1-1; the best D guess is TRBD1, with 5 bases matching. Sequencing was performed on blood. The receptor comes from a man in his forties or fifties in good health. CDR3 region: CASSSHWGRENTEAFF. The bases read TGTGCCAGCAGTTCACACTGGGGACGGGAGAACACTGAAGCTTTCTTT.